This section outlines one T cell receptor (beta chain) sequence together with its context. What it recognizes is unknown. These data belong to a study of identical twins. Trimming pared 7 bases from V and 1 base from J, leaving 14 bases between. The CDR3 loop spans 13 amino acids. The germline gives CDR1 DFQATT, CDR2 SNEGSKA (reference sequence). The study's findings and limits: Twin-shared out-of-frame alpha sequences were enriched for low generation probability. In cord blood, abundant beta clonotypes had fewer insertions; memory showed no trend.

A universal primer site was added by template switching, and unique molecular identifiers were carried by the cDNA. Each CDR3 protein is one row after TCRdb ran MiXCR on the 5' RACE reads. The sample lists about 490,000 distinct CDR3 sequences, roughly 15% seen once, with roughly 0.44% in the top ten. These sequences were also reported in another study, on yellow fever vaccine responses in identical twins.

The clonotype originates from a woman younger than 30 in good health. Sequenced sample: CD4+ T cells sorted from blood. The V call is TRBV20-1, the J call TRBJ2-7; D may be TRBD2 (5 bases). The CDR3 sequence is CSGSDSASYEQYF. Here the CDR3 DNA reads TGCAGTGGTTCGGATAGCGCGTCCTACGAGCAGTACTTC.